A selection of T cell receptor beta chains follows, all from one sample in a study of T cell responses to AZD1222 COVID-19 vaccine. Produced via immunoSEQ multiplex PCR; TCRdb's table is partial and in-frame only. Of 140,000 to 150,000 clones listed, 80% to 90% were seen once; the top ten hold about 1.5%. Sequenced material: peripheral blood, taken on day 0 of AZD1222 vaccination. The source of these receptors is an adult in good health. CDR3s include the opening cysteine and the closing phenylalanine or tryptophan. D genes are given only for firm matches.

d_call j_call v_call cdr3_nt cdr3_aa
NA TRBJ2-3 TRBV15 TGTGCCACCAGCAGAACTACAACAGATACGCAGTATTTT CATSRTTTDTQYF
NA TRBJ2-7 TRBV3-1/TRBV3-2 TGTGCCAGCAGCCAAGCCCCCGGAGGGGGCCACGCCTACGAGCAGTACTTC CASSQAPGGGHAYEQYF
NA TRBJ2-1 TRBV7-2 TGTGCCAGCAGCTTAGGTCGGTACAATGAGCAGTTCTTC CASSLGRYNEQFF
NA TRBJ1-4 TRBV5-1 TGCGCCAGCAGCTTTGAAGCAACTAATGAAAAACTGTTTTTT CASSFEATNEKLFF
NA TRBJ1-5 TRBV6-5 TGTGCCAGCAGTTACGAGGGGGGTGGGCCCCAGCATTTT CASSYEGGGPQHF
TRBD1 TRBJ1-4 TRBV14 TGTGCCAGCAGCCAACTACAGGGGAGGGATGAAAAACTGTTTTTT CASSQLQGRDEKLFF
NA TRBJ1-2 TRBV24-1 TGTGCCACCAGCGGCAAAAGCGGGGGCTACACCTTC CATSGKSGGYTF
NA TRBJ2-1 TRBV9 TGTGCCAGCAGCGTATCCTCTCCCTACAATGAGCAGTTCTTC CASSVSSPYNEQFF
NA TRBJ2-6 TRBV2 TGTGCCAGAGCAGGGGCTGGGGCCAACGTCCTGACTTTC CARAGAGANVLTF
NA TRBJ1-2 TRBV5-5 TGTGCCAGCACCCAAAACCCTTTAAGTATGGTCTATGGCTACACCTTC CASTQNPLSMVYGYTF
NA TRBJ2-7 TRBV7-2 TGTGCCAGCAGCCCAAGTCGGGAAACCTACGAGCAGTACTTC CASSPSRETYEQYF
NA TRBJ2-3 TRBV3-1/TRBV3-2 TGTGCCAGCAGCCGTCGCACAGATACGCAGTATTTT CASSRRTDTQYF